This T cell receptor (beta chain) is drawn from a study of OX40 agonist ivuxolimab in advanced cancers. At the level of the study: Dose-escalation patients had hepatocellular carcinoma, melanoma, renal cell or head and neck cancer. Mean age 60 years, range 23 to 79; approximately 80% male.

Germline V gives CDR1 SGHDN, CDR2 FVKESK. The CDR3 spans 15 residues. Trimming left V 4 bases short and J 5 bases short, with 17 bases between. With respect to this clone: Its antigen is unknown.

Assay used: immunoSEQ multiplex PCR; TCRdb lists only in-frame clones, some missing. The sample has about 77,000 clones; around 87% are singletons. General study points: Among the lowest peripheral clonal expansion occurred in 0.1-3.0 mg/kg partial responders.

The chain couples TRBV14 to TRBJ2-5; D is ambiguous. The sequence was collected from an adult with an advanced solid tumor such as melanoma, head and neck, liver or kidney cancer. The source material was CD4+ or CD8+ T cells sorted from blood, sampled in a trial of the OX40 agonist ivuxolimab. In DNA, the CDR3 is TGTGCCAGCAGCCTTGGCGTAGGTCCTAAGGAGACCCAGTACTTC. Its translation: CASSLGVGPKETQYF.